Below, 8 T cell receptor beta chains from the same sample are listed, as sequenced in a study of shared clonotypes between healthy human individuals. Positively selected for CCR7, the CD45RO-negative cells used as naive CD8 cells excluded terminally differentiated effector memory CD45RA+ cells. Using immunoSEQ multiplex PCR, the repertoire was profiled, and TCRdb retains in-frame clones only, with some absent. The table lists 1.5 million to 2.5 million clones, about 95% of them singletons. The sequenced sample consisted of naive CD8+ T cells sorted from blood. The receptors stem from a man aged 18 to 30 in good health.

In DNA form, the CDR3 reads TGTGCCAGCAGCCGCCTTGGGGCCATGGTAGGTCGGAGCAATCAGCCCCAGCATTTT. It encodes CASSRLGAMVGRSNQPQHF. The chain joins TRBV5-6 to TRBJ1-5; perhaps TRBD1 as D (5 bases). The V gene's germline CDR1 is SGHDT and CDR2 YYEEEE. V shed 4 bases and J shed 1 base, with 24 bases lying between them. The CDR3 spans 19 residues.

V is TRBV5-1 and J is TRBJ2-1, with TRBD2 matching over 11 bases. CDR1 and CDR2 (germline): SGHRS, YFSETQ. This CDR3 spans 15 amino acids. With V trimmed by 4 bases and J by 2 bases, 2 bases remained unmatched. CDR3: CASSQLAGAYNEQFF. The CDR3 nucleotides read TGCGCCAGCAGCCAACTAGCGGGAGCCTACAATGAGCAGTTCTTC.

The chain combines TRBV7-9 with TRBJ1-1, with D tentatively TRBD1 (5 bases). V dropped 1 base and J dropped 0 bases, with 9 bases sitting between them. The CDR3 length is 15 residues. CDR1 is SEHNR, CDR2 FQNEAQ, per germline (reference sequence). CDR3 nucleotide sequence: TGTGCCAGCAGCTTAGAGGCAGGGATGAACACTGAAGCTTTCTTT. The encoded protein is CASSLEAGMNTEAFF. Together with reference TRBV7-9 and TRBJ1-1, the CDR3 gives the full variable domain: DTGVSQNPRHKITKRGQNVTFRCDPISEHNRLYWYRQTLGQGPEFLTYFQNEAQLEKSRLLSDRFSAERPKGSFSTLEIQRTEQGDSAMYLCASSLEAGMNTEAFFGQGTRLTVV.

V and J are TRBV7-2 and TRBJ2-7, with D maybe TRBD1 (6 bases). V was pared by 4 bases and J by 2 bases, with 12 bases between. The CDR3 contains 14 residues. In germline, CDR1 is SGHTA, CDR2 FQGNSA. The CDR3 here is CASSSTRGPYEQYF. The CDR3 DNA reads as TGTGCCAGCAGCTCTACCAGGGGACCCTACGAGCAGTACTTC.

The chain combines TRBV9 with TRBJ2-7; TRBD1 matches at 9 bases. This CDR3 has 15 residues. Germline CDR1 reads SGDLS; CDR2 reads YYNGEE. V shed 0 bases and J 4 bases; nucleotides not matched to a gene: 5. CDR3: CASSVGSGQGYEQYF. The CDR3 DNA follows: TGTGCCAGCAGCGTAGGATCCGGACAGGGGTACGAGCAGTACTTC.

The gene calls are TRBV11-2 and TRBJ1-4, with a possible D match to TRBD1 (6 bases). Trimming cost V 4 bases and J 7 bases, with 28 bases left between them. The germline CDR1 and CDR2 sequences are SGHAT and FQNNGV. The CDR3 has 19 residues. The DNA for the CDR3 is TGTGCCAGCAGCTCCCCCGTCGGGGGCGACGACGGGTCTTTTGAAAAACTGTTTTTT. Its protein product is CASSSPVGGDDGSFEKLFF.

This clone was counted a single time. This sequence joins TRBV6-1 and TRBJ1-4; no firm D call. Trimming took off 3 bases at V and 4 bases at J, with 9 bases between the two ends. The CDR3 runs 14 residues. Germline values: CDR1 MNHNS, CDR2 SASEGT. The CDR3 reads CASSDLPINEKLFF. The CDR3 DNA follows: TGTGCCAGCAGTGATCTGCCGATTAATGAAAAACTGTTTTTT.

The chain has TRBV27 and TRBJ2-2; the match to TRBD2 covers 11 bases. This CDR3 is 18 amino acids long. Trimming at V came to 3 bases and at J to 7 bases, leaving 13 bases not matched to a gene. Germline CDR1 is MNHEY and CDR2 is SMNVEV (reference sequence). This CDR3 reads CASSFNGASGGYGGELFF. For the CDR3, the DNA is TGTGCCAGCAGTTTCAATGGGGCTAGCGGGGGGTACGGCGGGGAGCTGTTTTTT.